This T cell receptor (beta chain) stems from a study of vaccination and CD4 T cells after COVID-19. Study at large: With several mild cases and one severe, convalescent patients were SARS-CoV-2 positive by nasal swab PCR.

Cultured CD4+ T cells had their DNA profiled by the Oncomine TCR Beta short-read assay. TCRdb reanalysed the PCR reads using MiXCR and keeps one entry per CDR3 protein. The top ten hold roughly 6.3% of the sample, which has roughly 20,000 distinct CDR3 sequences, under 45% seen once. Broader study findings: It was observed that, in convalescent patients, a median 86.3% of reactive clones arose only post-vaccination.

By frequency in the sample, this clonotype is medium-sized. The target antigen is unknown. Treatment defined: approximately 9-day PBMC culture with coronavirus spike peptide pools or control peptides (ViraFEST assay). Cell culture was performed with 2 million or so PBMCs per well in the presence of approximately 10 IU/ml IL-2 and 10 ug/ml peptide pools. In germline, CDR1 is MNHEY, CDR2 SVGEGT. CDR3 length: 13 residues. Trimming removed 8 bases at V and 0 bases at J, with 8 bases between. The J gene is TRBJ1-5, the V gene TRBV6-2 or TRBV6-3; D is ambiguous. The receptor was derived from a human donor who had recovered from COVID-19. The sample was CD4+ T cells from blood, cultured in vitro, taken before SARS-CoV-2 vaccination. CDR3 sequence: CASQDLSNQPQHF. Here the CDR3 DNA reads TGTGCCAGCCAGGACCTTAGCAATCAGCCCCAGCATTTT.